The 3 T cell receptor beta chains below were found in one sample sequenced in a study of blood T cell repertoires in COVID-19. Assay used: immunoSEQ multiplex PCR; TCRdb lists only in-frame clones, some missing. Here the sample spans about 54,000 clones, around 84% being singletons. Input material: peripheral blood. Source of these receptors: a man in his fifties with acute or convalescent COVID-19.

This clone was counted only a few times. The rearrangement joins TRBV21-1 to TRBJ2-7; the DNA was not compared with TRBD2, the D call given in the table. TRBV21-1 is shown as a pseudogene. The CDR3 length is 14 residues. In DNA, the CDR3 is TGTGCCAGCAGCAAAGGACTAGGCCCCTACGAGCAGTACTTC. Its translation is CASSKGLGPYEQYF.

V gene TRBV27 combines with J gene TRBJ2-7; D not certain. CDR1 is MNHEY, CDR2 SMNVEV, per germline (reference sequence). The V end lost 3 bases, the J end lost 4 bases, and 10 bases lay between the germline ends. CDR3 size: 13 residues. DNA for the CDR3: TGTGCCAGCAGTTTGGCCCGCGGATACGAGCAGTACTTC. This sequence encodes CASSLARGYEQYF.

The V and J genes are TRBV7-6 and TRBJ2-2; 8 bases line up with TRBD2. The CDR3 runs to 18 residues. Germline V gene data show CDR1 as SGHVS and CDR2 as FNYEAQ. With V trimmed by 1 base and J by 0 bases, 7 bases remained unmatched. CDR3 loop: CASSLVLLADTNTGELFF. CDR3 DNA sequence: TGTGCCAGCAGCTTAGTATTACTAGCGGATACGAACACCGGGGAGCTGTTTTTT.